These 19 T cell receptor beta chains were sequenced from one sample in a study of T cells in Graves' hyperthyroidism and ophthalmopathy. RNA transcripts yielded amplified TCR beta CDR3 regions. HTBI primers were the set used in a first-round RT-PCR of the TCR CDR3. In TCRdb, the multiplex PCR reads were re-called with MiXCR into one record per CDR3 protein. The profile shows about 290,000 distinct CDR3 sequences, more than 15% of them singletons. Specimen: blood. Receptors originate from an older woman with Graves' ophthalmopathy.

In its sample, this clonotype was seen a few times. The chain couples TRBV27 to TRBJ2-3; D call uncertain. Trimming removed 2 bases from V and 6 bases from J, with 12 bases in between. The CDR3 spans 14 residues. Germline-derived CDR1 and CDR2 are MNHEY and SMNVEV (reference sequence). The CDR3: CASSLVVGLDTQYF. CDR3 coding DNA: TGTGCCAGCAGTTTAGTTGTAGGGCTCGATACGCAGTATTTT.

This clonotype was seen repeatedly, ten times or more. The chain has TRBV7-2 and TRBJ2-5; no firm D call. The V end was cut by 2 bases, the J end by 7 bases, with 5 bases between. The CDR3 is 11 amino acids. Germline V gene data show CDR1 as SGHTA and CDR2 as FQGNSA. In DNA form, the CDR3 reads TGTGCCAGCAGCTTATGGGCGACCCAGTACTTC. It translates to CASSLWATQYF. The variable domain in full, with the rest retrieved from reference TRBV7-2 and TRBJ2-5, is GAGVSQSPSNKVTEKGKDVELRCDPISGHTALYWYRQSLGQGLEFLIYFQGNSAPDKSGLPSDRFSAERTGGSVSTLTIQRTQQEDSAVYLCASSLWATQYFGPGTRLLVL.

Ten or more counts support this clonotype. The J gene is TRBJ1-2, the V gene TRBV3-1; D gene uncertain. Germline lookup yields CDR1 LGHDT and CDR2 YNNKEL (reference sequence). The CDR3 spans 12 residues. V lost 1 base to trimming and J lost 7 bases, with 7 bases between them. CDR3 loop: CASSQGKSGYTF. CDR3 bases: TGTGCCAGCAGCCAAGGGAAATCTGGCTACACCTTC.

This clonotype has ten or more counts. The chain joins TRBV15 to TRBJ2-7; 7 bases fit TRBD1. CDR3 length: 15 residues. With V trimmed by 0 bases and J by 2 bases, 4 bases remained unmatched. CDR1 is LNHNV, CDR2 YYDKDF, per germline (reference sequence). CDR3 DNA: TGTGCCACCAGCAGAGAGAGACAGGGCACCTACGAGCAGTACTTC. Protein sequence: CATSRERQGTYEQYF.

This chain uses TRBV29-1 with TRBJ2-2; 8 positions agree with TRBD1. V was clipped by 7 bases and J by 1 base; unmatched bases: 8. The germline gives CDR1 SQVTM, CDR2 ANQGSEA. The CDR3 sequence is 15 residues long. This CDR3 reads CSAGTGAVNTGELFF. CDR3 nucleotides: TGCAGCGCAGGGACAGGCGCGGTGAACACCGGGGAGCTGTTTTTT.

This clonotype came up a few times. This chain links TRBV19 with TRBJ2-1; TRBD2 matches at 7 bases. The germline gives CDR1 LNHDA, CDR2 SQIVND (reference sequence). V was pared by 7 bases and J by 4 bases, with 7 bases of the junction left unmatched. The CDR3 consists of 14 residues. The DNA of the CDR3 is TGTGCCAGTAACCCGGGAGGTTTGTACAATGAGCAGTTCTTC. It specifies CASNPGGLYNEQFF.

This clonotype was found many times. This chain connects TRBV5-1 to TRBJ1-1; tentative D call: TRBD1 (5 bases). The V end was cut by 2 bases, the J end by 0 bases, with 8 bases between. In germline, CDR1 is SGHRS, CDR2 YFSETQ. This CDR3 has 14 residues. CDR3 amino acids: CASSFAGMNTEAFF. The CDR3 coding sequence is TGCGCCAGCAGCTTCGCAGGGATGAACACTGAAGCTTTCTTT. Supplemented by reference TRBV5-1 and TRBJ1-1, the full variable domain reads KAGVTQTPRYLIKTRGQQVTLSCSPISGHRSVSWYQQTPGQGLQFLFEYFSETQRNKGNFPGRFSGRQFSNSRSEMNVSTLELGDSALYLCASSFAGMNTEAFFGQGTRLTVV.

This sequence joins TRBV29-1 and TRBJ2-4; tentatively, D is TRBD1 or TRBD2 (5 bases each). The CDR3 is 12 residues long. V lost 8 bases and J 5 bases, leaving 13 bases between the germline ends. Germline CDR1 and CDR2: SQVTM and ANQGSEA. In DNA form, the CDR3 reads TGCAGCATCATCCGGGACCAAAACATTCAGTACTTC. Encoded protein: CSIIRDQNIQYF.

The chain carries TRBV4-2 and TRBJ1-1, with D unclear. Germline V gene sequence: CDR1 LGHNA, CDR2 YNFKEQ. The V and J ends lost 4 bases and 3 bases respectively, with 18 bases between them. This CDR3 contains 16 residues. The DNA of the CDR3 is TGTGCCAGCAGCCGTTCCTTAGCGGCCACTGACACTGAAGCTTTCTTT. It translates to CASSRSLAATDTEAFF.

About this clonotype: This clone may be a read error of a much larger clone one base away. The chain carries TRBV12-3 or TRBV12-4 and TRBJ1-6; 8 bases match TRBD1. The ends lost 4 bases at V and 9 bases at J; junction bases unmatched: 5. The CDR3 contains 14 residues. CDR3 DNA sequence: TGTGCCAGCAGTTCGGGACAGGAATTTTCACCCCTCCACTTT. Translating it yields CASSSGQEFSPLHF.

The chain combines TRBV5-1 with TRBJ2-5; 15 nucleotides align to TRBD2. The CDR3 extends over 16 amino acids. Looked up from germline, CDR1 is SGHRS and CDR2 is YFSETQ. J gave up 2 bases and V 4 bases, and 3 bases lay outside the gene matches. The CDR3 DNA reads as TGCGCCAGCAGCCGGGGGACTAGCGGGGGGCAAGAGACCCAGTACTTC. It translates to CASSRGTSGGQETQYF.

This clonotype has a count of ten or more. J is TRBJ2-7 and V is TRBV28; the match to TRBD1 covers 9 bases. The CDR3 contains 16 residues. Germline-derived CDR1 and CDR2 are MDHEN and SYDVKM. Trimming at V came to 7 bases and at J to 6 bases, leaving 16 bases not matched to a gene. The CDR3 coding sequence is TGTGCCAGCAACACTCCCGGACAGGGGAAGTCGTCCGAGCAGTACTTC. It translates to CASNTPGQGKSSEQYF.

This clonotype was counted at least ten times. V is TRBV6-5 and J is TRBJ2-7, with 7 bases aligning to TRBD2. The CDR3 extends over 16 amino acids. V dropped 0 bases and J dropped 0; count of bases not matched to a gene: 5. Germline V gives CDR1 MNHEY, CDR2 SVGAGI. CDR3 in amino acids: CASSYSGGFSSYEQYF. The CDR3 region has the DNA TGTGCCAGCAGTTACTCGGGGGGGTTTTCCTCCTACGAGCAGTACTTC.

The J gene is TRBJ2-3, the V gene TRBV20-1; 9 nucleotides line up with TRBD2. This CDR3 region has 17 residues. Germline V gene data show CDR1 as DFQATT and CDR2 as SNEGSKA (reference sequence). The CDR3 region has the DNA TGCAGCGCCAGGTATTTGTACGGCGGGAGGGCTTCAGATACGCAGTATTTT. Its protein product is CSARYLYGGRASDTQYF.

This clonotype was counted only a few times. The V gene is TRBV4-2, the J gene TRBJ2-5; D gene ambiguous. Looked up from germline, CDR1 is LGHNA and CDR2 is YNFKEQ. The ends were cut back, 0 bases at V and 1 base at J, with 9 bases in the middle. The CDR3 covers 15 residues. CDR3 nucleotides: TGTGCCAGCAGCCAAGATCGTTACAGCCAAGAGACCCAGTACTTC. Protein sequence: CASSQDRYSQETQYF.

This clonotype was counted at least ten times. The chain joins TRBV14 to TRBJ2-3; TRBD1 aligns across 8 bases. This CDR3 contains 16 residues. J was trimmed by 2 bases and V by 4 bases; bases with no gene match: 8. Germline V gives CDR1 SGHDN, CDR2 FVKESK. The CDR3 reads CASSPRDRPTTDTQYF. The DNA of the CDR3 is TGTGCCAGCAGCCCGCGGGACAGGCCCACCACAGATACGCAGTATTTT.

This clonotype was seen repeatedly, ten times or more. V gene TRBV20-1 combines with J gene TRBJ2-5; 12 nucleotides align to TRBD1. The length of the CDR3 is 15 residues. The germline V gene has CDR1 DFQATT and CDR2 SNEGSKA (reference sequence). The ends lost 5 bases at V and 4 bases at J; junction bases unmatched: 8. The DNA of the CDR3 is TGCAGTGCTGCACCCGGGACAGGGGGCTTAGAGACCCAGTACTTC. Amino acid sequence: CSAAPGTGGLETQYF.

Ten or more counts support this clonotype. V is TRBV6-1 and J is TRBJ2-3; TRBD2 agrees at 8 bases. Germline lookup yields CDR1 MNHNS and CDR2 SASEGT. V was pared by 5 bases and J by 0 bases, with 10 bases of the junction left unmatched. The CDR3 length is 17 residues. CDR3 DNA: TGTGCCAGCAGTACCCACCCTAGCGGGTATAGCACAGATACGCAGTATTTT. It yields the protein CASSTHPSGYSTDTQYF.

The chain recombines TRBV7-8 with TRBJ1-4, with TRBD1 matching over 9 bases. The germline V gene encodes CDR1 SGHVS and CDR2 FQNEAQ. J lost 5 bases, V lost 4 bases, and 8 bases had no gene match. CDR3 length: 16 residues. Written as DNA, the CDR3 is TGTGCCAGCAGCTCACCGAACAGGGGGCCGAATGAAAAACTGTTTTTT. It translates to CASSSPNRGPNEKLFF.